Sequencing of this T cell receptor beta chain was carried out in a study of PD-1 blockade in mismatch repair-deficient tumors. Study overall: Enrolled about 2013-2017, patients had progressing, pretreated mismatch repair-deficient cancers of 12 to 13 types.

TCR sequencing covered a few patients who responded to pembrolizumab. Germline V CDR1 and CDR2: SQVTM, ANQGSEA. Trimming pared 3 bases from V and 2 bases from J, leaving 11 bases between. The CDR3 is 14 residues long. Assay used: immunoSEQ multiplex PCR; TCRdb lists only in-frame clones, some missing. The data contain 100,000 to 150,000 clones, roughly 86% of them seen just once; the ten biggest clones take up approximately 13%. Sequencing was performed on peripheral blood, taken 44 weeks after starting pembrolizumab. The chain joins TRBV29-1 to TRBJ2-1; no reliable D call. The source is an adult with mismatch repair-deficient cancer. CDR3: CSVDAEGTYNEQFF. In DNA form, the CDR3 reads TGCAGCGTTGACGCCGAAGGGACCTACAATGAGCAGTTCTTC.